The source of this T cell receptor beta chain is a study of Ad26.COV2.S vaccination and SARS-CoV-2 variants. Study background: Donor was in the COV1001 Ad26.COV2.S trial arm. Study outcomes and limitations: TCR breadth and depth estimates may have understated total T cell responses. The study found similar non-spike TCR breadth in vaccine and placebo recipients. Spike-specific responses of CD8+ and CD4+ T cells were reported to display substantial breadth after vaccination.

The treatment was: roughly 20 received Ad26.COV2.S at low or high dose, single or two shots; roughly five received placebo; per-sample allocation not given. Collection of samples fell on day 63 after the first vaccine or placebo injection. Clones were read by immunoSEQ multiplex PCR, and TCRdb kept only the in-frame ones, dropping some. The sample has hundreds of thousands of clones, roughly 90% seen once. Germline values: CDR1 MNHEY, CDR2 SVGAGI. V dropped 8 bases and J dropped 4; count of bases not matched to a gene: 10. The CDR3 covers 14 residues. With regard to this clone: What it binds is unknown.

The source is a person aged 18-65 years who received the Ad26.COV2.S COVID-19 vaccine or a placebo. The chain combines TRBV6-5 with TRBJ1-1; TRBD1 aligns across 7 bases. The source material was peripheral blood, sampled in a trial of Ad26.COV2.S vaccine versus placebo. CDR3 coding DNA: TGTGCCAGCTCTTTGACAGGGCTACGCACTGAAGCTTTCTTT. Amino acid sequence: CASSLTGLRTEAFF.